Sequencing of this T cell receptor (beta chain) was carried out in a study of T cell responses to AZD1222 COVID-19 vaccine. Study observations and caveats: Two doses of AZD1222 preceded a rise in Spike-specific TCR breadth and depth. White British ancestry dominated among donors, who included more females, and clonal diversity was possibly underestimated. Reports say nearly half of spike-specific TCRs go after unmutated variant regions.

As regards this clone: Its specificity is not known.

V was shortened by 3 bases and J by 4 bases, with 13 bases between the two germline ends. Germline CDR1 reads MDHEN; CDR2 reads SYDVKM. The CDR3 length is 15 residues. Repertoires were generated with immunoSEQ multiplex PCR, while TCRdb's copy carries only in-frame clones and drops some. Of almost 70,000 clones listed, roughly 80% are singletons. This sequence joins TRBV28 and TRBJ1-3; D ambiguous. Sequencing used peripheral blood, obtained 28 days after the second AZD1222 dose. The TCR was taken from an adult who received the AZD1222 COVID-19 vaccine. Here the CDR3 reads CASSFSPPEGNTIYF. The CDR3, as DNA: TGTGCCAGCAGTTTTAGTCCCCCAGAAGGAAACACCATATATTTT.